This passage covers 24 T cell receptor beta chains from one sample sequenced in a study of Graves' ophthalmopathy and Graves' hyperthyroidism. Scientists amplified the TCR beta CDR3 regions from RNA transcripts. Scientists carried out first-round RT-PCR using HTBI primers and then a second-round multiplex PCR. Each CDR3 protein is one row after TCRdb ran MiXCR on the multiplex PCR reads. This table holds 260,000 or so distinct CDR3 sequences, 40% to 50% found once. Material: peripheral blood. The receptors come from an adult man with Graves' ophthalmopathy.

The V call is TRBV2, the J call TRBJ1-4; the D is unclear. Trimming pared 1 base from V and 5 bases from J, leaving 8 bases between. The germline CDR1 and CDR2 sequences are SNHLY and FYNNEI. CDR3 length: 14 amino acids. The CDR3 DNA reads TGTGCCAGCAGTGAAGGGGAGAACAATGAAAAACTGTTTTTT. Its translation is CASSEGENNEKLFF.

Points on this clonotype: A much bigger clone sits one base away, suggesting this may be a read error. The chain recombines TRBV9 with TRBJ1-2, with D tentatively TRBD1 (5 bases). The CDR3 has 14 amino acids. V was trimmed by 2 bases and J by 0 bases, leaving 8 bases between them. Germline V gene lookup returns CDR1 SGDLS and CDR2 YYNGEE. The CDR3 bases are TGTGCCAGCAGCGTTCAGGGTACTAACTATGGCTACACCTTC. Its translation: CASSVQGTNYGYTF.

A few counts support this clonotype. The gene calls are TRBV7-2 and TRBJ2-5, with 14 bases that match TRBD2. Germline CDR1 reads SGHTA; CDR2 reads FQGNSA. The CDR3 is 17 residues long. J lost 4 bases, V lost 5 bases, and 9 bases had no gene match. The CDR3 protein is CASSLLGTSGSIETQYF. In nucleotides, the CDR3 is TGTGCCAGCAGCCTATTGGGGACTAGCGGGAGTATAGAGACCCAGTACTTC.

The rearrangement links TRBV2 to TRBJ1-1; D unclear. Germline V gene data show CDR1 as SNHLY and CDR2 as FYNNEI. The CDR3 is 8 residues long. V dropped 9 bases and J dropped 11 bases, with 7 bases sitting between them. CDR3 coding DNA: TGTGCCAGGGAAAGGGCTTTCTTT. This sequence encodes CARERAFF. Drawing the rest from reference TRBV2 and TRBJ1-1, the complete variable domain is EPEVTQTPSHQVTQMGQEVILRCVPISNHLYFYWYRQILGQKVEFLVSFYNNEISEKSEIFDDQFSVERPDGSNFTLKIRSTKLEDSAMYFCARERAFFGQGTRLTVV.

The CDR3 DNA sequence: TGTGCCAGCAGGCTTCCCCCTAATGAAAAACTGTTTTTT. This sequence encodes CASRLPPNEKLFF. The genes are TRBV7-9 and TRBJ1-4; D gene ambiguous. Between the trimmed V and J ends, which lost 6 bases and 3 bases, there was a span of 8 bases. The germline V gene has CDR1 SEHNR and CDR2 FQNEAQ (reference sequence). The CDR3 sequence is 13 residues long.

The chain joins TRBV7-9 to TRBJ2-5; 10 positions agree with TRBD2. CDR3 length equals 14 residues. The trim removed 6 bases at V and 5 bases at J, leaving 6 bases unmatched. Looked up from germline, CDR1 is SEHNR and CDR2 is FQNEAQ (reference sequence). CDR3 sequence reads: CASSKRGGRETQYF. The DNA of the CDR3 is TGTGCCAGCAGTAAGCGGGGGGGCAGGGAGACCCAGTACTTC.

This clonotype has only a few counts. The rearrangement links TRBV2 to TRBJ2-5, with D hard to call. Germline CDR1 and CDR2: SNHLY and FYNNEI. CDR3 length: 14 residues. V shed 6 bases and J shed 3 bases, with 14 bases lying between them. The CDR3: CASRENHSKETQYF. CDR3 nucleotides: TGTGCCAGCAGGGAGAACCACTCTAAAGAGACCCAGTACTTC.

Details on this clonotype: One junction end disagrees with the germline gene, perhaps due to a read error. The chain recombines TRBV7-7 with TRBJ2-2, with D perhaps assigned TRBD1 or TRBD2 (5 bases each). The CDR3 spans 14 residues. Looked up from germline, CDR1 is SSHAT and CDR2 is FNYEAQ (reference sequence). The CDR3 is CASSFTGGGRELFF. As DNA, the CDR3 is TGTGCTAGCAGCTTTACAGGAGGTGGCCGGGAGCTGTTTTTT.

This clonotype has more than one count but fewer than ten. The rearrangement joins TRBV20-1 to TRBJ1-4; 10 nucleotides line up with TRBD1. The V segment lost 6 bases and the J segment 0 bases; nucleotides outside the gene matches: 7. Germline V gene lookup returns CDR1 DFQATT and CDR2 SNEGSKA (reference sequence). CDR3 length: 16 amino acids. CDR3 amino acids: CSAPDRGFATNEKLFF. In DNA form, the CDR3 reads TGCAGTGCACCGGACAGGGGGTTCGCAACTAATGAAAAACTGTTTTTT.

This clonotype was counted many times. This chain's CDR3 is CASSLFGTEAFF. CDR3 sequence (DNA): TGTGCCAGCAGCTTATTCGGGACTGAAGCTTTCTTT. This chain links TRBV7-2 with TRBJ1-1; D call uncertain. CDR1 and CDR2 from the germline V gene are SGHTA and FQGNSA. V lost 2 bases and J 5 bases, leaving 6 bases between the germline ends. The CDR3 contains 12 residues. The entire variable domain, with the rest obtained from reference TRBV7-2 and TRBJ1-1, is as follows: GAGVSQSPSNKVTEKGKDVELRCDPISGHTALYWYRQSLGQGLEFLIYFQGNSAPDKSGLPSDRFSAERTGGSVSTLTIQRTQQEDSAVYLCASSLFGTEAFFGQGTRLTVV.

The table lists this clonotype with a few counts. A read error may account for a junction end that differs from germline. The V call is TRBV10-3, the J call TRBJ2-7, with 8 positions matching TRBD2. This CDR3 is 14 amino acids long. Germline V gene lookup returns CDR1 ENHRY and CDR2 SYGVKD. In nucleotides, the CDR3 is TGTGCCAGCAGTTCCGGGACTAGTCCCTACGAGCAGTACTTC. It yields the protein CASSSGTSPYEQYF.

A single count supports this clonotype. The chain couples TRBV10-3 to TRBJ1-2; possibly TRBD1 for D (6 bases). Looked up from germline, CDR1 is ENHRY and CDR2 is SYGVKD. V was shortened by 10 bases and J by 0 bases, with 21 bases between the two germline ends. The CDR3 is 16 residues long. The CDR3: CASRASIQGANYGYTF. The CDR3 DNA is TGTGCCAGCAGAGCCTCGATACAGGGAGCTAACTATGGCTACACCTTC.

In its sample, this clonotype was seen a few times. The J gene is TRBJ2-3, the V gene TRBV29-1, with D perhaps being TRBD1 or TRBD2 (5 bases each). Trimming left V 3 bases short and J 3 bases short, with 7 bases between. The CDR3 has 12 residues. Per germline, CDR1 SQVTM and CDR2 ANQGSEA. CDR3 amino acids: CSVEGVTDTQYF. The CDR3 region has the DNA TGCAGCGTTGAGGGGGTTACAGATACGCAGTATTTT.

As regards this clonotype: This is likely a read error, given that the CDR3 carries no conserved phenylalanine or tryptophan at its end. The chain is built from TRBV5-5 and TRBJ1-3, with 10 bases fitting TRBD1. The junction had 5 bases not matched to a gene; V was cut back by 3 bases and J by 8 bases. Looked up from germline, CDR1 is SGHKS and CDR2 is YYEKEE (reference sequence). This CDR3 region has 14 residues. The CDR3 loop is CASSYGTGVYTIYL. The CDR3 nucleotides are TGTGCCAGCAGCTACGGGACAGGGGTATACACCATATATCTT.

The chain recombines TRBV5-1 with TRBJ2-2, with TRBD1 as a possible D gene (6 bases). The length of the CDR3 is 15 residues. Trimming cost V 4 bases and J 4 bases, with 14 bases left between them. Germline CDR1 is SGHRS and CDR2 is YFSETQ. CDR3 nucleotide sequence: TGCGCCAGCAGCCTGGATGGACAGATCACCGGGGAGCTGTTTTTT. Encoded protein: CASSLDGQITGELFF.

The gene calls are TRBV6-5 and TRBJ1-1; tentatively, D is TRBD1 (5 bases). V was trimmed by 6 bases and J by 0 bases, leaving 8 bases between them. The CDR3 consists of 13 residues. CDR1 is MNHEY, CDR2 SVGAGI, per germline. CDR3 region: CASRPGLNTEAFF. CDR3 DNA: TGTGCCAGCAGACCGGGACTGAACACTGAAGCTTTCTTT.

The chain couples TRBV29-1 to TRBJ2-5; D unresolved. V was shortened by 4 bases and J by 2 bases, with 11 bases between the two germline ends. There are 13 residues in the CDR3. Per the germline V gene, CDR1 is SQVTM and CDR2 is ANQGSEA. The chain's CDR3 is CSVGGGRQETQYF. In DNA, the CDR3 is TGCAGCGTTGGCGGCGGCAGACAAGAGACCCAGTACTTC.

The chain couples TRBV7-3 to TRBJ1-2, with 11 nucleotides matching TRBD1. V shed 0 bases and J 6 bases; nucleotides not matched to a gene: 6. This CDR3 has 16 residues. The germline V gene encodes CDR1 SGHTA and CDR2 FQGTGA. CDR3 nucleotides: TGTGCCAGCAGCTTAACCCCGGGACAGGGGGGGAATGGCTACACCTTC. Residues: CASSLTPGQGGNGYTF.

The chain has TRBV7-9 and TRBJ2-7, with D hard to call. V lost 10 bases and J lost 0, with 22 bases in between. This CDR3 spans 16 amino acids. CDR1 is SEHNR, CDR2 FQNEAQ, per germline (reference sequence). The CDR3 nucleotides read TGTGCCACCACGGTGGCCGCTGCGCCAAGCTCCTACGAGCAGTACTTC. Protein sequence: CATTVAAAPSSYEQYF.

A few counts support this clonotype. Here the CDR3 DNA reads TGTGCCAGCAGGAGTAGCGGGGCCTACGAGCAGTACTTC. Its translation is CASRSSGAYEQYF. The chain carries TRBV5-4 and TRBJ2-7, with 8 bases that match TRBD2. The V gene's germline CDR1 is SGHNT and CDR2 YYREEE (reference sequence). The CDR3 consists of 13 residues. After removal of 5 bases from V and 2 bases from J, the junction contained 3 bases not matched to a gene.

There are a few counts of this clonotype. V gene TRBV11-2 combines with J gene TRBJ2-2; D tentatively fits TRBD1 or TRBD2 (5 bases each). V lost 7 bases and J 4 bases, leaving 16 bases between the germline ends. CDR1 and CDR2 (germline): SGHAT, FQNNGV. This CDR3 comprises 15 residues. The CDR3 loop reads CASIPGRISTGELFF. For the CDR3, the DNA is TGTGCCAGCATACCGGGACGGATTTCCACCGGGGAGCTGTTTTTT.

This chain links TRBV10-2 with TRBJ1-4; no clear D gene. Germline CDR1 reads WSHSY; CDR2 reads SAAADI. Trimming took 6 bases from V and 4 from J, leaving 12 bases between them. CDR3 length: 14 amino acids. The DNA of the CDR3 is TGCGCCAGCAGAACCCCATCTATTAATGAAAAACTGTTTTTT. It codes for CASRTPSINEKLFF.

V gene TRBV24-1 combines with J gene TRBJ2-1, with D hard to call. The CDR3 sequence is 14 residues long. Germline lookup yields CDR1 KGHDR and CDR2 SFDVKD. V was shortened by 3 bases and J by 5 bases, with 10 bases between the two germline ends. CDR3 DNA sequence: TGTGCCACCAGTGATGCGGACGGTCACAATGAGCAGTTCTTC. Encoded protein: CATSDADGHNEQFF.

CDR3 bases: TGTGCCAGCAGCGGGACCTCGATACTTTCTGGGGCCAACGTCCTGACTTTC. Protein sequence: CASSGTSILSGANVLTF. The chain employs TRBV5-5 and TRBJ2-6, with D possibly called TRBD1 or TRBD2 (5 bases each). The CDR3 consists of 17 residues. Germline loops: CDR1 SGHKS, CDR2 YYEKEE (reference sequence). Trimming removed 4 bases at V and 1 base at J, with 15 bases between.